The rows below give T cell receptor beta chains drawn from one sample of a study of preoperative IRX-2 immunotherapy in early breast cancer. Clones were sequenced by immunoSEQ multiplex PCR, and TCRdb holds only the in-frame ones, with some missing. The sample carries approximately 100,000 clones, roughly 88% recorded once. The material sequenced was tumor tissue, taken after IRX-2 immunotherapy. The receptor set was obtained from a human donor with breast cancer. Each CDR3 is given with its conserved first and last residue. D genes are given only for firm matches. Not every row has a clone size; where given, it reads once, few, many or a size class.

j_call,d_call,clone_size,v_call,cdr3_nt,cdr3_aa
TRBJ1-2,TRBD1,-,TRBV5-1,TGCGCCAGCAGCTTGGGCGACAGGGTCGGAGGCTACACCTTC,CASSLGDRVGGYTF
TRBJ1-5,-,-,TRBV28,TGTGCCAGCAGTTTGGGCACGGGTAGCAATCAGCCCCAGCATTTT,CASSLGTGSNQPQHF
TRBJ1-2,TRBD1,-,TRBV16,TGTGCCAGCAGCCAATCGGATACGGGACAGGGGGCCTATGGCTACACCTTC,CASSQSDTGQGAYGYTF
TRBJ2-3,TRBD2,-,TRBV19,TGTGCCAGTAGTAATAGCGGGGGCACAGATACGCAGTATTTT,CASSNSGGTDTQYF
TRBJ2-2,-,-,TRBV5-1,TGCGCCAGCAGCTTGGCCGCAGGGCGACACATCGGGGAGCTGTTTTTT,CASSLAAGRHIGELFF
TRBJ1-1,-,-,TRBV28,TGTGCCAGCGCCTCGGGGGGCCGGACTGAAGCTTTCTTT,CASASGGRTEAFF
TRBJ1-5,-,-,TRBV25-1,TGTGCCAGCGCCAGGGGAGGAGGCAATCAGCCCCAGCATTTT,CASARGGGNQPQHF
TRBJ1-2,TRBD1,-,TRBV18,TGTGCCAGCTCACCGGGTGTCGGACAGGGTGGCTACACCTTC,CASSPGVGQGGYTF
TRBJ2-4,-,-,TRBV29-1,TGCAGCGTTGACAGCGACGGAAACATTCAGTACTTC,CSVDSDGNIQYF
TRBJ2-2,-,few,TRBV6-8,TGTGCCAGCAGTTACTCAGGAGGATACGGGGAGCTGTTTTTT,CASSYSGGYGELFF
TRBJ2-7,TRBD2,-,TRBV28,TGTGCCAGCAGTGGGGGAGGGGCGGGGGGCCACGAGCAGTACTTC,CASSGGGAGGHEQYF
TRBJ2-3,-,-,TRBV6-8,TGTGTCAGCAGAAACCTCCCGGGCACAGATACGCAGTATTTT,CVSRNLPGTDTQYF
TRBJ1-1,-,-,TRBV28,TGTGCCAGCAGTTTATATCCGTCTCGATTTATGAACACTGAAGCTTTCTTT,CASSLYPSRFMNTEAFF
TRBJ1-5,-,-,TRBV28,TGTGCCAGCAGTTCTCCTTTGTCGGGTCAGCCCCAGCATTTT,CASSSPLSGQPQHF
TRBJ1-2,-,-,TRBV14,TGTGCCAGCAGCCAAGCCGGCGTAGTTTCTGCTTATGGCTACACCTTC,CASSQAGVVSAYGYTF
TRBJ2-7,TRBD2,-,TRBV6-8,TGTGCCAGCAGTGGAAATAGCGGGAGGGGACCTAGATACGAGCAGTACTTC,CASSGNSGRGPRYEQYF
TRBJ2-1,-,once,TRBV5-1,TGCGCCAGCAGCGGGGGGGCTCCTGGGAATGAGCAGTTCTTC,CASSGGAPGNEQFF
TRBJ1-2,-,-,TRBV28,TGTGCCAGCAGTACAACCTACCGGGAGATCTACACCTTC,CASSTTYREIYTF
TRBJ2-7,TRBD1,once,TRBV11-3,TGTGCCAGCAGCTGGGCCGGACAGGGGGTGGAAGAGCAGTACTTC,CASSWAGQGVEEQYF
TRBJ1-4,-,-,TRBV28,TGTGCCAGTGAACAGAGCGGTGAAAAACTGTTTTTT,CASEQSGEKLFF
TRBJ2-5,TRBD1,-,TRBV28,TGTGCCAGCAGTTGGACAGGACAAGAGACCCAGTACTTC,CASSWTGQETQYF
TRBJ1-4,-,once,TRBV5-1,TGCGCCAGCAGCTTGATCCCAGTTGCAACTAATGAAAAACTGTTTTTT,CASSLIPVATNEKLFF
TRBJ2-5,-,-,TRBV5-1,TGCGCCAGCAGACCGATCGCCGGTCAAGAGACCCAGTACTTC,CASRPIAGQETQYF
TRBJ2-3,TRBD2,few,TRBV25-1,TGTGCCAGCAGTGATCCGGGAGGGCGCACAGATACGCAGTATTTT,CASSDPGGRTDTQYF
TRBJ1-5,-,-,TRBV7-7,TGTGCCAGCAGCTTAGGCGGATATAGCAATCAGCCCCAGCATTTT,CASSLGGYSNQPQHF
TRBJ1-2,-,-,TRBV30,TGTGCCTGGAGTGTACGGGGGAGGGGTGGCTACACCTTC,CAWSVRGRGGYTF
TRBJ2-7,-,once,TRBV18,TGTGCCAGCTCACCGGTGGGGGGAAAACACGAGCAGTACTTC,CASSPVGGKHEQYF
TRBJ1-1,-,-,TRBV28,TGTGCCATTTCGGACAGAGGGGCCACTGAAGCTTTCTTT,CAISDRGATEAFF
TRBJ1-4,-,-,TRBV7-1,TGTGCCAGCAGCTCTTACGCACCGGAAAAACTGTTTTTT,CASSSYAPEKLFF
TRBJ2-3,-,once,TRBV11-1,TGTGCCAGCAGCTTAGATCTAGGTTCGACAGATACGCAGTATTTT,CASSLDLGSTDTQYF
TRBJ1-3,-,-,TRBV28,TGTGCCAGCACCGGCCCACCAGTTTATTCCTCTGGAAACACCATATATTTT,CASTGPPVYSSGNTIYF
TRBJ1-4,-,-,TRBV7-5,TGTGCCAGCAGCCGGCGGACAGGAGCAACTAATGAAAAACTGTTTTTT,CASSRRTGATNEKLFF
TRBJ2-2,-,-,TRBV28,TGTGCCAGCATCACAGGCAACACCGGGGAGCTGTTTTTT,CASITGNTGELFF
TRBJ2-5,-,-,TRBV6-8,TGTGCCAGCGGAGAGGGGGGAGCCCGAGGGGAGACCCAGTACTTC,CASGEGGARGETQYF
TRBJ2-1,-,-,TRBV28,TGTGCCAGCAGTTCGACGTACTCCCAGGGGAGGCTGAACAATGAGCAGTTCTTC,CASSSTYSQGRLNNEQFF
TRBJ2-5,-,-,TRBV19,TGTGCCAGTAGTATCCTGGGATTCAGGGGACAAGAGACCCAGTACTTC,CASSILGFRGQETQYF
TRBJ2-3,-,-,TRBV18,TGTGCCAGCTCACCATTGGTCAGGTGGGGAGATACGCAGTATTTT,CASSPLVRWGDTQYF
TRBJ2-2,TRBD1,once,TRBV19,TGTGCCAGTAGTATCAGATTGGGACAGGGGAAAGGGGCCGGGGAGCTGTTTTTT,CASSIRLGQGKGAGELFF
TRBJ1-5,-,many,TRBV28,TGTGCCAGCAGTTTACCGGGGGGCATGGCCCAGCATTTT,CASSLPGGMAQHF
TRBJ1-2,-,-,TRBV6-8,TGTGCCAGCAACCCGGTCCCCGGGACGGCGGATTATGGCTACACCTTC,CASNPVPGTADYGYTF
TRBJ1-2,-,-,TRBV11-3,TGTGCCAGCAGCCAAAGAGGGCAGGTGGTTCGGGGCTACACCTTC,CASSQRGQVVRGYTF
TRBJ1-1,-,-,TRBV11-3,TGTGCCAGCAGCTTAGATCCTTGGCTGGTTAACACTGAAGCTTTCTTT,CASSLDPWLVNTEAFF
TRBJ2-7,-,few,TRBV6-8,TGTGCCAGCAGTCGGGGTGCAGTCACTACCGGGACCTACGAGCAGTACTTC,CASSRGAVTTGTYEQYF
TRBJ1-1,-,-,TRBV19,TGTGCCAGTAACAGGGAGAGAAACACTGAAGCTTTCTTT,CASNRERNTEAFF
TRBJ2-3,-,-,TRBV5-1,TGCGCCAGCAGAACTGCGGGGGCTAGCACAGATACGCAGTATTTT,CASRTAGASTDTQYF
TRBJ2-4,-,-,TRBV14,TGTGCCAGCAGCCAAGACGTGGTCAAAAACATTCAGTACTTC,CASSQDVVKNIQYF
TRBJ1-5,-,few,TRBV28,TGTGCCAGCAGTCGGGGGTGGGGAATTCAGCCCCAGCATTTT,CASSRGWGIQPQHF
TRBJ2-7,TRBD1,-,TRBV6-4,TGTGCCAGCACCCGGACAGGACCCTACGAGCAGTACTTC,CASTRTGPYEQYF
TRBJ2-1,TRBD1,-,TRBV19,TGTGCCAGTAGTCCGACACAGGACAGGAACGCGCAGTTCTTC,CASSPTQDRNAQFF
TRBJ1-3,-,once,TRBV7-1,TGTGCCAGCACCGGGGGGTTTGGAAACACCATATATTTT,CASTGGFGNTIYF
TRBJ1-4,-,few,TRBV18,TGTGCCAGCTCACCGTATTCTAATGAAAAACTGTTTTTT,CASSPYSNEKLFF
TRBJ2-2,TRBD1,-,TRBV15,TGTGCCACCAGAGTCACAGGGGGGACCGGGGAGCTGTTTTTT,CATRVTGGTGELFF
TRBJ2-5,TRBD1,-,TRBV15,TGTGCCACCAGCCCGGGACAGGCCACCGGGAGTGGCCAGTACTTC,CATSPGQATGSGQYF
TRBJ1-2,TRBD1,few,TRBV6-8,TGTGCCAGCAGCCCAGGGACAGGGAACAACTATGGCTACACCTTC,CASSPGTGNNYGYTF
TRBJ1-4,-,-,TRBV11-3,TGTGCCAGCAGCTTCCCCCAGACTTTAGATGAAAAACTGTTTTTT,CASSFPQTLDEKLFF